These 25 T cell receptor beta chains were sequenced from one sample in a study of shared clonotypes between healthy human individuals (TCRdb year 2020). The method behind the library was the immunoSEQ multiplex PCR assay. TCRdb took this table from immuneACCESS and kept in-frame rearrangements with V and J called. Such tables lack part of the clones; where checked against another copy, unresolved V genes explain under half of the gap, and the rest is unexplained. The sample includes approximately 2.3 million clones, with approximately 93% observed a single time. The ten biggest clones cover about 0.39% of the sample. The source material was naive CD4+ T cells from PBMCs. The cell subset or site label corresponds to: CD45RA+ positively selected. Every receptor here comes from a man younger than 35 in good health. Some clones in this sample may be carry-over from other donors' samples.

The chain recombines TRBV29-1 with TRBJ2-2; possibly TRBD2 for D (7 bases). Germline V gives CDR1 SQVTM, CDR2 ANQGSEA. The CDR3 covers 14 residues. Trimming removed 4 bases at V and 6 bases at J, with 15 bases between. The CDR3 here is CSVVRAGHPGELFF. The CDR3 DNA reads as TGCAGCGTTGTCAGAGCGGGACACCCCGGGGAGCTGTTTTTT.

This clone was recorded once. For the CDR3, the DNA is TGTGCCAGCAGTTACGACACTCGTCGTAACTATGGCTACACCTTC. This translates into CASSYDTRRNYGYTF. The chain links TRBV6-5 to TRBJ1-2; no firm D call. Trimming took 2 bases from V and 1 from J, leaving 11 bases between them. Germline assignment: CDR1 MNHEY and CDR2 SVGAGI. CDR3 length equals 15 residues.

This sequence joins TRBV2 and TRBJ1-2, with 7 bases that match TRBD1. Unmatched junction bases numbered 4, after V lost 7 bases and J lost 2 bases. This CDR3 is built from 13 residues. Germline loops: CDR1 SNHLY, CDR2 FYNNEI. For the CDR3, the DNA is TGTGCCAGCAACCAGGGGGTGAACTATGGCTACACCTTC. This codes for CASNQGVNYGYTF.

The chain combines TRBV9 with TRBJ2-1, with 10 positions matching TRBD2. In germline, CDR1 is SGDLS, CDR2 YYNGEE. Germline trimming cut 4 bases from V and 3 bases from J; bases unmatched to any gene: 4. The CDR3 covers 15 residues. CDR3 sequence: CASSPLAGVYNEQFF. The DNA for the CDR3 is TGTGCCAGCAGCCCCCTAGCGGGAGTCTACAATGAGCAGTTCTTC.

J is TRBJ2-7 and V is TRBV27; D unresolved. CDR3 length: 13 residues. The V gene's germline CDR1 is MNHEY and CDR2 SMNVEV (reference sequence). V was cut by 5 bases and J by 7 bases, with 15 bases left in between. The CDR3, as DNA: TGTGCCAGCAGTGTTCACGTATTGACAGAGCAGTACTTC. Translated, it gives CASSVHVLTEQYF.

The chain carries TRBV28 and TRBJ1-1; D not certain. Trimming cost V 6 bases and J 3 bases, with 11 bases left between them. The CDR3 runs to 13 residues. The germline V gene encodes CDR1 MDHEN and CDR2 SYDVKM. CDR3: CASRNSRDTEAFF. The CDR3 DNA reads as TGTGCCAGCAGGAACTCTAGGGACACTGAAGCTTTCTTT.

The chain joins TRBV7-6 to TRBJ2-1, with D hard to call. This CDR3 comprises 13 residues. The V and J ends lost 3 bases and 5 bases respectively, with 8 bases between them. In germline, CDR1 is SGHVS, CDR2 FNYEAQ. Here the CDR3 reads CASSFLRDNEQFF. DNA for the CDR3: TGTGCCAGCAGCTTTCTACGTGACAATGAGCAGTTCTTC. The variable domain in full, completed from reference TRBV7-6 and TRBJ2-1, reads GAGVSQSPRYKVTKRGQDVALRCDPISGHVSLYWYRQALGQGPEFLTYFNYEAQQDKSGLPNDRFSAERPEGSISTLTIQRTEQRDSAMYRCASSFLRDNEQFFGPGTRLTVL.

The rearrangement joins TRBV10-2 to TRBJ1-5; the D gene is possibly TRBD1 (6 bases). Germline CDR1 WSHSY, CDR2 SAAADI. The V end was cut by 3 bases, the J end by 6 bases, with 9 bases between. The CDR3 has 13 residues. The CDR3 DNA follows: TGCGCCAGCAGTGATGACAGGACTCAGCCCCAGCATTTT. Residues: CASSDDRTQPQHF.

The CDR3 DNA reads as TGTGCCAGCACCGGGGGCCAGGGAGGTACTAATGAAAAACTGTTTTTT. Translation: CASTGGQGGTNEKLFF. The genes are TRBV27 and TRBJ1-4; maybe TRBD1 (6 bases). Between the trimmed V and J ends, which lost 7 bases and 2 bases, there was a span of 17 bases. The CDR3 is made up of 16 amino acids. In germline, CDR1 is MNHEY, CDR2 SMNVEV (reference sequence).

The rearrangement uses TRBV11-2 and TRBJ2-2; no firm D call. With 5 bases removed from V and 7 bases from J, the gap between germline ends came to 23 bases. The CDR3 is 17 amino acids. Germline V gene data show CDR1 as SGHAT and CDR2 as FQNNGV. The CDR3 here is CASSRIPGLKNHGELFF. The CDR3 DNA reads as TGTGCCAGCAGCCGTATCCCTGGCCTCAAAAACCACGGGGAGCTGTTTTTT.

The rearrangement joins TRBV7-9 to TRBJ2-1; D possibly corresponds to TRBD2 (6 bases). Germline V gives CDR1 SEHNR, CDR2 FQNEAQ (reference sequence). V was shortened by 3 bases and J by 2 bases, with 11 bases between the two germline ends. The CDR3 sequence is 15 residues long. This CDR3 is CASSFAGRPYNEQFF. DNA for the CDR3: TGTGCCAGCAGCTTCGCGGGACGCCCCTACAATGAGCAGTTCTTC.

The rearrangement uses TRBV28 and TRBJ1-2, with D perhaps TRBD1 (6 bases). V was shortened by 6 bases and J by 1 base, with 9 bases between the two germline ends. Germline V gene sequence: CDR1 MDHEN, CDR2 SYDVKM. CDR3 length: 13 residues. CDR3 DNA: TGTGCCAGCAGGGCAGGGGTTAACTATGGCTACACCTTC. It specifies CASRAGVNYGYTF.

This clone appeared a single time. CDR3 in amino acids: CASSVNTGASSEQYF. The CDR3 region has the DNA TGTGCCAGCAGCGTAAACACAGGGGCATCTTCCGAGCAGTACTTC. The chain carries TRBV9 and TRBJ2-7; 7 positions agree with TRBD1. Germline lookup yields CDR1 SGDLS and CDR2 YYNGEE. J gave up 6 bases and V 1 base, and 10 bases lay outside the gene matches. This CDR3 has 15 amino acids.

V is TRBV5-5 and J is TRBJ1-1; TRBD1 might be the D (6 bases). Germline values: CDR1 SGHKS, CDR2 YYEKEE (reference sequence). Between the trimmed V and J ends, which lost 2 bases and 2 bases, there was a span of 10 bases. This CDR3 is built from 14 residues. The CDR3 DNA reads TGTGCCAGCAGCTTTGACAGGACTAACACTGAAGCTTTCTTT. This codes for CASSFDRTNTEAFF.

Regarding this clone: This likely comes from a read error, as the CDR3 has no conserved phenylalanine or tryptophan at its end. The rearrangement joins TRBV6-6 to TRBJ1-1; D ambiguous. V was cut by 2 bases and J by 1 base, with 5 bases left in between. The CDR3 runs 13 residues. Per germline, CDR1 MNHNY and CDR2 SVGAGI (reference sequence). CDR3 bases: TGTGCCAGCAGTTACATTGGGAACACTGAAGCTTTCCTT. Translated, it gives CASSYIGNTEAFL.

As regards this clone: Within the sample, other DNA sequences also encode this same CDR3. The V and J genes are TRBV5-1 and TRBJ1-3, with 8 bases lining up with TRBD1. V gave up 0 bases and J gave up 5 bases; unmatched junction bases: 1. Germline CDR1 SGHRS, CDR2 YFSETQ. This CDR3 spans 14 amino acids. The CDR3 loop is CASSLGQGRNTIYF. For the CDR3, the DNA is TGCGCCAGCAGCTTGGGACAGGGGAGAAACACCATATATTTT.

This rearrangement joins TRBV2 to TRBJ2-5; 8 nucleotides line up with TRBD1. V lost 6 bases, J lost 7 bases, and 7 bases stayed unmatched. CDR1 SNHLY and CDR2 FYNNEI come from the germline V gene. This CDR3 region has 13 residues. This chain's CDR3 is CASRRGQGVTQYF. CDR3 bases: TGTGCCAGCAGGCGCGGACAGGGCGTGACCCAGTACTTC.

The chain uses TRBV28 and TRBJ2-1; 7 positions agree with TRBD1. The ends lost 5 bases at V and 9 bases at J; junction bases unmatched: 4. The CDR3 consists of 12 residues. CDR1 and CDR2 (germline): MDHEN, SYDVKM. CDR3: CASSQQGTEQFF. The CDR3 DNA reads as TGTGCCAGCAGTCAACAGGGGACTGAGCAGTTCTTC.

The chain couples TRBV30 to TRBJ2-7, with TRBD1 matching 7 bases. This CDR3 has 12 amino acids. V gave up 3 bases and J gave up 5 bases; unmatched junction bases: 4. Germline lookup yields CDR1 GTSNPN and CDR2 SVGIG (reference sequence). CDR3 in amino acids: CAWRTGTDEQYF. The CDR3 DNA is TGTGCCTGGAGGACCGGGACAGACGAGCAGTACTTC.

The CDR3 DNA is TGCGCCAGCAGCTCTGCGGGACTAGCGGGAACAGATGAGCAGTTCTTC. It codes for CASSSAGLAGTDEQFF. The chain combines TRBV5-1 with TRBJ2-1; 13 bases fit TRBD2. The junction had 8 bases not matched to a gene; V was cut back by 3 bases and J by 8 bases. CDR1 and CDR2 from the germline V gene are SGHRS and YFSETQ. CDR3 length: 16 amino acids.

Concerning this clone itself: Other DNA sequences in the same sample also yield this CDR3. The V and J genes are TRBV11-2 and TRBJ1-2, with D hard to call. CDR3 length equals 13 residues. CDR1 SGHAT and CDR2 FQNNGV come from the germline V gene. Trimming removed 1 base at V and 5 bases at J, with 8 bases between. DNA of the CDR3: TGTGCCAGCAGCTTAGGGACTACTTATGGCTACACCTTC. Translation gives CASSLGTTYGYTF.

Points on this clone: Other DNA sequences within the sample encode an identical CDR3. The J gene is TRBJ2-5, the V gene TRBV5-1; 9 positions agree with TRBD2. J lost 2 bases, V lost 4 bases, and 3 bases had no gene match. Germline V gene sequence: CDR1 SGHRS, CDR2 YFSETQ. This CDR3 is built from 14 residues. CDR3 residues: CASSLTSGQETQYF. DNA of the CDR3: TGCGCCAGCAGCCTAACTAGCGGGCAAGAGACCCAGTACTTC.

The V and J genes are TRBV6-1 and TRBJ1-2; a weak D match, TRBD1 (6 bases). Looked up from germline, CDR1 is MNHNS and CDR2 is SASEGT. Trimming stripped 5 bases from V and 3 bases from J, with 13 bases between. The CDR3 extends over 14 amino acids. DNA for the CDR3: TGTGCCAGCAGTCTATATCGGACAGACTATGGCTACACCTTC. It yields the protein CASSLYRTDYGYTF.

The chain couples TRBV30 to TRBJ2-1, with D tentatively TRBD1 (6 bases). This CDR3 contains 17 residues. Germline lookup yields CDR1 GTSNPN and CDR2 SVGIG (reference sequence). Trimming left V 2 bases short and J 4 bases short, with 21 bases between. The CDR3: CAWSSSKGRGSYNEQFF. In DNA, the CDR3 is TGTGCCTGGAGTTCTAGTAAAGGCAGGGGCTCGTACAATGAGCAGTTCTTC. Full variable domain (remainder filled in from reference TRBV30 and TRBJ2-1): SQTIHQWPATLVQPVGSPLSLECTVEGTSNPNLYWYRQAAGRGLQLLFYSVGIGQISSEVPQNLSASRPQDRQFILSSKKLLLSDSGFYLCAWSSSKGRGSYNEQFFGPGTRLTVL.

A remark on this clone: At one of its ends the junction is not consistent with the germline gene, which may arise from a read error. This sequence joins TRBV28 and TRBJ1-5; the D is unclear. This CDR3 has 12 residues. CDR1 is MDHEN and CDR2 is SYDVKM in the germline V gene. The CDR3 here is CASRLQNQPQHF. Here the CDR3 DNA reads TGTGCCAGCCGTTTACAGAATCAGCCCCAGCATTTT.